This T cell receptor (beta chain) was identified in a study of PD-1 blockade in classical Hodgkin lymphoma. Overall study results and limits: There remain no defined causes for the repertoire differences, which possibly reflect disease activity or prior therapy.

Stated time point: cycle 4 day 1 (C4D1), after 5 to 7 weeks of nivolumab. Each patient experienced a relapse that followed autologous stem cell transplantation, and brentuximab vedotin exposure varied. Progressive disease, partial response or complete response was each patient's best response. Note on this clone: Its specificity is unknown.

Sequenced by immunoSEQ multiplex PCR; TCRdb stores in-frame clones only, minus some. The table shows 40,000 to 55,000 clones, with 80% occurring only once. The clonotype was recovered from a human donor with classical Hodgkin lymphoma. The source material was peripheral blood mononuclear cells (PBMCs), sampled before the fourth cycle of nivolumab.

In DNA, the CDR3 is TGTGCCAGCAGTGAAGGTCGGGGGGCAACTGAAGCTTTCTTT. This sequence encodes CASSEGRGATEAFF. The chain employs TRBV2 and TRBJ1-1; possible D gene TRBD1, 6 bases. V dropped 1 base and J dropped 5 bases, with 11 bases sitting between them. Germline V gene sequence: CDR1 SNHLY, CDR2 FYNNEI. The CDR3 contains 14 residues.